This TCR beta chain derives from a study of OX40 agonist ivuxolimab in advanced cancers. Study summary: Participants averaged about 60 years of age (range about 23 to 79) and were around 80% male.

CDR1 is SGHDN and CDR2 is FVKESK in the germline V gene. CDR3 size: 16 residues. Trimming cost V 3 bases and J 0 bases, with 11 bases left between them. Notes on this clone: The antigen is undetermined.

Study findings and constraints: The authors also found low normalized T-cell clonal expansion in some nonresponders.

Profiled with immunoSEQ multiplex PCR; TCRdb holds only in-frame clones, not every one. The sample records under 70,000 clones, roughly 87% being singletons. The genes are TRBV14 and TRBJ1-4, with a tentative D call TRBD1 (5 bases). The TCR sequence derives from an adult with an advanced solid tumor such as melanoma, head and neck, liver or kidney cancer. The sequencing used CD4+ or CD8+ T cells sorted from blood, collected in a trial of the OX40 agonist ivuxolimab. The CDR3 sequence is CASSHRAQTTNEKLFF. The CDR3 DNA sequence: TGTGCCAGCAGCCACAGGGCCCAAACAACTAATGAAAAACTGTTTTTT. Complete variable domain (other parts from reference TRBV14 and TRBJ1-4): EAGVTQFPSHSVIEKGQTVTLRCDPISGHDNLYWYRRVMGKEIKFLLHFVKESKQDESGMPNNRFLAERTGGTYSTLKVQPAELEDSGVYFCASSHRAQTTNEKLFFGSGTQLSVL.